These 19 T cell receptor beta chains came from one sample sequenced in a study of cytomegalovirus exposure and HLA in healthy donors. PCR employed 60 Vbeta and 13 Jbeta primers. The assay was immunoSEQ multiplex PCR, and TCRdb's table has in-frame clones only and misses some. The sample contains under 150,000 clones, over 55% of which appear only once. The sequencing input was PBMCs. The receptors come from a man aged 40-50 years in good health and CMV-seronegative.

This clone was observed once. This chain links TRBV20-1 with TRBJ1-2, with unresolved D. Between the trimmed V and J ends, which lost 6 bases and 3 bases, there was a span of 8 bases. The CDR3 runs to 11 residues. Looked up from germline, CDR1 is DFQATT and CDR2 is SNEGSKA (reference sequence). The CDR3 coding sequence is TGCAGTGCAAGTACGGACTATGGCTACACCTTC. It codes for CSASTDYGYTF.

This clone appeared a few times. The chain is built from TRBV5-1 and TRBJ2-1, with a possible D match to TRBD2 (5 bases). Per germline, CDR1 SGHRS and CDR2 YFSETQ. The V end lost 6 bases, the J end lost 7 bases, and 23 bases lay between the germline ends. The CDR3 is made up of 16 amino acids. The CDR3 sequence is CASNLRASSLGNEQFF. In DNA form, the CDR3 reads TGCGCCAGCAATCTCCGGGCTAGCAGTCTTGGGAATGAGCAGTTCTTC.

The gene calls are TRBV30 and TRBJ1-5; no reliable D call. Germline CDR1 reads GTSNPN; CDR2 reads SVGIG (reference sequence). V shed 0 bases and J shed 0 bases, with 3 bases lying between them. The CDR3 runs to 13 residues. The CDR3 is CAWSVSSNQPQHF. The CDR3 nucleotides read TGTGCCTGGAGTGTGAGTAGCAATCAGCCCCAGCATTTT.

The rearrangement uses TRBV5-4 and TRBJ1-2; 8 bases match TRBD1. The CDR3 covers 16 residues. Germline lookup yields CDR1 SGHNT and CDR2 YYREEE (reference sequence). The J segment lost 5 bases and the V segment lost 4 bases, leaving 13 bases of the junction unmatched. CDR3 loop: CASSMEGTGRLYGYTF. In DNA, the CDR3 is TGTGCCAGCAGCATGGAGGGGACAGGCCGCCTTTATGGCTACACCTTC.

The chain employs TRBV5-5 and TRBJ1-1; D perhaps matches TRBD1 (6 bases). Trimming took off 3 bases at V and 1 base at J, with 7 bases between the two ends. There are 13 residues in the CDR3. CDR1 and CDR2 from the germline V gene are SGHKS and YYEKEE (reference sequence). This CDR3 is CASSSGQNTEAFF. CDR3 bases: TGTGCCAGCAGCTCGGGACAGAACACTGAAGCTTTCTTT.

The DNA for the CDR3 is TGTGCCAGCAGTTACTCGAGGCAATACGAGCAGTACTTC. Its translation is CASSYSRQYEQYF. The genes are TRBV6-6 and TRBJ2-7; D remains unclear. The germline V gene has CDR1 MNHNY and CDR2 SVGAGI (reference sequence). This CDR3 is 13 amino acids long. V lost 0 bases and J 4 bases, leaving 7 bases between the germline ends.

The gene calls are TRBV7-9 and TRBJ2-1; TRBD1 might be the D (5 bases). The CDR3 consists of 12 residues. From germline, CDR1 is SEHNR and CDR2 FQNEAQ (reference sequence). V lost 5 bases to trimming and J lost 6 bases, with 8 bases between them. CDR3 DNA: TGTGCCAGCAGCCCTCAGGGCAATGAGCAGTTCTTC. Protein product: CASSPQGNEQFF. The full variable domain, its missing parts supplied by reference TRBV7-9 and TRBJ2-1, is DTGVSQNPRHKITKRGQNVTFRCDPISEHNRLYWYRQTLGQGPEFLTYFQNEAQLEKSRLLSDRFSAERPKGSFSTLEIQRTEQGDSAMYLCASSPQGNEQFFGPGTRLTVL.

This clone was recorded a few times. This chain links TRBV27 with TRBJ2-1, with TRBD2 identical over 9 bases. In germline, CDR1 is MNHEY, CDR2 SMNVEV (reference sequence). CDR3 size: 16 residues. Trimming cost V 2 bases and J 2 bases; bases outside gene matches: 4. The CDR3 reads CASSLGLAKPYNEQFF. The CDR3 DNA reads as TGTGCCAGCAGTTTAGGACTAGCGAAACCCTACAATGAGCAGTTCTTC.

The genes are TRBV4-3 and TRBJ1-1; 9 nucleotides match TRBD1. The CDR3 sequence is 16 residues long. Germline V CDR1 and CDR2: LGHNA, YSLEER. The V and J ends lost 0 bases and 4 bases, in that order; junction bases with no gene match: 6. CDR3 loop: CASSQEPGQGLTEAFF. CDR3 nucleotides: TGCGCCAGCAGCCAAGAACCGGGACAGGGTCTCACTGAAGCTTTCTTT.

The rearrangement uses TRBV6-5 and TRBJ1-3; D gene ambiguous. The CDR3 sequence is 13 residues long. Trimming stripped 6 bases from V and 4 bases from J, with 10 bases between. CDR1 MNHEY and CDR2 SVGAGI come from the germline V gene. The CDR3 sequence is CASRRGSGNTIYF. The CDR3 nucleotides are TGTGCCAGCAGACGGGGATCCGGAAACACCATATATTTT.

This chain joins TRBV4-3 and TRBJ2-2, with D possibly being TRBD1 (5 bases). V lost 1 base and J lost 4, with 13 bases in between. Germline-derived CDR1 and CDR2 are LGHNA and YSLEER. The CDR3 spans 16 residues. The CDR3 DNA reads TGCGCCAGCAGCCAAGTTACGTGGGGCGGCACCGGGGAGCTGTTTTTT. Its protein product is CASSQVTWGGTGELFF.

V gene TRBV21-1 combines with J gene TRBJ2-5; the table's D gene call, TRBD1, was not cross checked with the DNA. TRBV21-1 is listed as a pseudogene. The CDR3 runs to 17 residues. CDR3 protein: CASSTVPDSRYQETQYF. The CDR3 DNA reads TGTGCCAGCAGCACAGTTCCGGACAGCAGGTACCAAGAGACCCAGTACTTC.

Here the CDR3 reads CASSLERGPSYEQYF. Here the CDR3 DNA reads TGTGCCAGCAGCTTAGAGCGGGGACCCTCCTACGAGCAGTACTTC. The rearrangement joins TRBV11-2 to TRBJ2-7, with a possible D match to TRBD2 (6 bases). Trimming left V 0 bases short and J 0 bases short, with 9 bases between. The CDR3 spans 15 residues. CDR1 and CDR2 from the germline V gene are SGHAT and FQNNGV.

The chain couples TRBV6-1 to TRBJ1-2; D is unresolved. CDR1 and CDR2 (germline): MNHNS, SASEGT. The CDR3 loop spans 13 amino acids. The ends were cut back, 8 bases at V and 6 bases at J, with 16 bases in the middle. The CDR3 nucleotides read TGTGCCAGCGCCCGGCGTGGGGAGGATGGCTACACCTTC. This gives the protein CASARRGEDGYTF.

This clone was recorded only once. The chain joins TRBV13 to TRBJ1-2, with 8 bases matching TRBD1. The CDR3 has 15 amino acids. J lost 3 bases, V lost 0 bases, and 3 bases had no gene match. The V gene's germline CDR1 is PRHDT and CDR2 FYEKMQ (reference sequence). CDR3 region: CASSLGGQGHYGYTF. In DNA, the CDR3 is TGTGCCAGCAGCTTAGGAGGACAGGGCCACTATGGCTACACCTTC.

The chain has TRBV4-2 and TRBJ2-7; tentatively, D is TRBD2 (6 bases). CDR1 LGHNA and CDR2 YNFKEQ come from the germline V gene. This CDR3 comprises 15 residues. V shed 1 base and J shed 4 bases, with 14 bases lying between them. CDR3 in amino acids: CASSQAHTGRYEQYF. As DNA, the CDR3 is TGTGCCAGCAGCCAAGCTCACACGGGGAGGTACGAGCAGTACTTC.

The CDR3, as DNA: TGTGCCAGCAGCTTAACACTAGCGGGGGCTGAGCAGTTCTTC. It encodes CASSLTLAGAEQFF. The chain employs TRBV7-7 and TRBJ2-1, with 11 bases fitting TRBD2. Per germline, CDR1 SSHAT and CDR2 FNYEAQ (reference sequence). The CDR3 sequence is 14 residues long. The trim removed 2 bases at V and 9 bases at J, leaving 3 bases unmatched.

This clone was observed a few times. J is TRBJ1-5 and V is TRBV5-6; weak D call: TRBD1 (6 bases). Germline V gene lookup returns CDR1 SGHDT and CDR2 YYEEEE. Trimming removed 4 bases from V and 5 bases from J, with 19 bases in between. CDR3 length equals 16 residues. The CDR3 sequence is CASSGGAGARDQPQHF. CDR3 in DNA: TGTGCCAGCAGCGGTGGAGCAGGGGCCCGCGATCAGCCCCAGCATTTT.

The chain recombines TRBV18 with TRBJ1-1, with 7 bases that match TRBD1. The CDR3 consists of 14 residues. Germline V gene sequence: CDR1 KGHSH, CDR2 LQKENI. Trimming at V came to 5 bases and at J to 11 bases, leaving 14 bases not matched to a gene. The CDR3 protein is CASSDLQGSAVAFF. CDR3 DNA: TGTGCCAGCTCAGACTTACAGGGGTCTGCGGTCGCTTTCTTT. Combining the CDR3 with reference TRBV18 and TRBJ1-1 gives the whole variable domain NAGVMQNPRHLVRRRGQEARLRCSPMKGHSHVYWYRQLPEEGLKFMVYLQKENIIDESGMPKERFSAEFPKEGPSILRIQQVVRGDSAAYFCASSDLQGSAVAFFGQGTRLTVV.